The rows below give T cell receptor beta chains drawn from one sample of a study of blood T cell repertoires in COVID-19. Assay: immunoSEQ multiplex PCR; the TCRdb copy retains only in-frame clones and omits some. The sample holds approximately 440,000 clones, about nine tenths seen once. Source material: peripheral blood. The receptors stem from a woman aged 45-59 years with COVID-19, enrolled during active disease. The CDR3 runs from the conserved cysteine through the conserved F or W. The D gene is left open where the match is weak. Only part of the rows carry a size: once, few, many, or a class if the clone is expanded.

TRBJ2-1	16	TRBD1	TRBV19	.	CASSSVYFGTVNEQFF	TGTGCCAGTAGTTCGGTATATTTTGGGACAGTCAATGAGCAGTTCTTC
TRBJ1-3	17	TRBD1	TRBV18	.	CASSPLGQGAPGNTIYF	TGTGCCAGCTCACCCCTCGGACAGGGGGCGCCTGGAAACACCATATATTTT
TRBJ2-2	14	.	TRBV11-2	.	CASSLSVSAGELFF	TGTGCCAGCAGCTTATCCGTATCGGCCGGGGAGCTGTTTTTT
TRBJ2-1	11	.	TRBV20-1	.	CSARADYEQFF	TGCAGTGCTAGAGCTGACTATGAGCAGTTCTTC
TRBJ1-2	14	TRBD1	TRBV7-2	.	CASSRDRAGYGYTF	TGTGCCAGCAGCCGGGACAGGGCGGGCTATGGCTACACCTTC
TRBJ2-5	16	TRBD2	TRBV19	.	CASSIGGWPGGETQYF	TGTGCCAGTAGTATCGGGGGGTGGCCGGGTGGAGAGACCCAGTACTTC
TRBJ2-2	17	TRBD1	TRBV5-1	.	CASSSANRTGGGGELFF	TGCGCCAGCAGCTCAGCGAATCGGACAGGGGGCGGCGGGGAGCTGTTTTTT
TRBJ1-2	13	.	TRBV10-3	.	CAISEPAGQGYTF	TGTGCCATCAGTGAGCCCGCGGGGCAAGGCTACACCTTC
TRBJ1-2	14	TRBD1	TRBV6-1	.	CASSERQGALGYTF	TGTGCCAGCAGTGAGCGACAGGGGGCGCTTGGCTACACCTTC
TRBJ2-7	12	TRBD1	TRBV6-5	.	CASADRGYEQYF	TGTGCCAGCGCGGACAGGGGTTACGAGCAGTACTTC
TRBJ1-1	15	TRBD1	TRBV28	.	CASSLRTGGDTEAFF	TGTGCCAGCAGTTTACGGACAGGGGGGGACACTGAAGCTTTCTTT
TRBJ1-3	15	.	TRBV4-1	.	CASSQVQGFGNTIYF	TGCGCCAGCAGCCAAGTTCAGGGGTTTGGAAACACCATATATTTT
TRBJ2-1	16	.	TRBV24-1	few	CATSDLGQGEGNEQFF	TGTGCCACCAGTGATTTAGGGCAGGGTGAAGGCAATGAGCAGTTCTTC
TRBJ1-1	16	TRBD1	TRBV5-1	.	CASSSHRDGTGGDTFF	TGCGCCAGCAGCTCTCACAGAGATGGGACAGGGGGAGATACTTTCTTT
TRBJ2-7	15	TRBD1	TRBV7-9	.	CASSLVSDRGHEQYF	TGTGCCAGCAGCTTAGTGTCGGACAGGGGGCACGAGCAGTACTTC
TRBJ2-1	15	TRBD1	TRBV2	.	CASSEGRGLYNEQFF	TGTGCCAGCAGTGAGGGCAGGGGGCTGTACAATGAGCAGTTCTTC
TRBJ1-5	12	.	TRBV6-5	.	CASSPLGEPQHF	TGTGCCAGCAGCCCATTGGGAGAGCCCCAGCATTTT
TRBJ2-5	17	TRBD2	TRBV3-1/TRBV3-2	.	CASSQVVPSGALETQYF	TGTGCCAGCAGCCAAGTAGTTCCTAGCGGGGCGTTGGAGACCCAGTACTTC
TRBJ2-7	14	.	TRBV11-2	.	CASSLEGGLGRQYF	TGTGCCAGCAGCTTAGAGGGGGGTTTAGGCCGGCAGTACTTC
TRBJ2-3	17	.	TRBV15	.	CATSRPREAALTDTQYF	TGTGCCACCAGCAGGCCCAGGGAGGCGGCACTCACAGATACGCAGTATTTT
TRBJ2-1	12	.	TRBV18	.	CASSPGQNEQFF	TGTGCCAGCTCACCAGGGCAGAATGAGCAGTTCTTC
TRBJ2-3	14	TRBD1	TRBV6-2/TRBV6-3	once	CASSLARQGFTQYF	TGTGCCAGCAGCCTCGCCCGACAGGGGTTCACGCAGTATTTT
TRBJ1-6	16	.	TRBV5-4	few	CASSLALQGLNSPLHF	TGTGCCAGCAGCTTGGCGTTACAGGGATTGAATTCACCCCTCCACTTT
TRBJ1-2	14	TRBD1	TRBV7-3	.	CASSYPQGSGGYTF	TGTGCCAGCAGCTACCCACAGGGGTCCGGTGGCTACACCTTC
TRBJ1-1	13	.	TRBV5-4	few	CASSLTAGSEAFF	TGTGCCAGCAGCCTGACAGCAGGGTCTGAAGCTTTCTTT
TRBJ2-3	12	.	TRBV30	.	CAWSEGPDTQYF	TGTGCCTGGTCCGAGGGCCCAGATACGCAGTATTTT
TRBJ1-5	13	.	TRBV10-3	once	CASRRGDSQPQHF	TGTGCCTCCCGCCGGGGAGATAGTCAGCCCCAGCATTTT